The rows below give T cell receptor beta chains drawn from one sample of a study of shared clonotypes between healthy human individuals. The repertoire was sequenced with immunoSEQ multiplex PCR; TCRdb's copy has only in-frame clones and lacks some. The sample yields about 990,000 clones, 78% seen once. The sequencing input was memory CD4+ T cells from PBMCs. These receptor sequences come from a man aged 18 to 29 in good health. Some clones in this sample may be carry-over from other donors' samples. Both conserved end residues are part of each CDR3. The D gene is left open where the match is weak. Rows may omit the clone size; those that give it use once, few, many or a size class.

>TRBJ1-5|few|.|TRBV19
CASSMDPRAQHF
TGTGCCAGTAGTATGGATCCCAGGGCCCAGCATTTT
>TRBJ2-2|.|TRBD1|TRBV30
CAWHRGRTNTGELFF
TGTGCCTGGCACAGGGGCAGGACGAACACCGGGGAGCTGTTTTTT
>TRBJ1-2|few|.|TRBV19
CMTGSHYGYTF
TGTATGACCGGTTCGCACTATGGCTACACCTTC
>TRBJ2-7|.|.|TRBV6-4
CASSAQRGSYEQYF
TGTGCCAGCAGTGCACAACGGGGCTCCTACGAGCAGTACTTC
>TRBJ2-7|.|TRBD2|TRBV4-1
CASSQTSAGLSYEQYF
TGCGCCAGCAGCCAAACTAGCGCGGGACTCTCCTACGAGCAGTACTTC
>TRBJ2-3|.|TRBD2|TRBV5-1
CASKVAGGAADTQYF
TGCGCCAGCAAGGTGGCGGGAGGTGCAGCAGATACACAGTATTTT
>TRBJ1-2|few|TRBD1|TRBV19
CASNRQGAHYGYTF
TGTGCCAGCAATCGACAGGGGGCACACTATGGCTACACCTTC
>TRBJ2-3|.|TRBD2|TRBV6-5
CASRGLAGGTQYF
TGTGCCAGCAGGGGACTAGCGGGGGGTACGCAGTATTTT
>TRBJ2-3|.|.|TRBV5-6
CASSPLHTDTQYF
TGTGCCAGCAGCCCCTTACATACAGATACGCAGTATTTT
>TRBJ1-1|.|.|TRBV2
CASSGRRTGVTEAFF
TGTGCCAGCAGTGGGAGACGGACGGGGGTCACTGAAGCTTTCTTT
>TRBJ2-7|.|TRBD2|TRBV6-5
CASSYLIAGIPREQYF
TGTGCCAGCAGTTACTTGATAGCGGGAATCCCACGCGAGCAGTACTTC
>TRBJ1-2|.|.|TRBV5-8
CASSPLRADHVKGYTF
TGTGCCAGCAGCCCCCTGAGGGCCGATCACGTGAAGGGCTACACCTTC
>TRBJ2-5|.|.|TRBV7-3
CASSLRQEAETQYF
TGTGCCAGCAGCTTACGCCAGGAGGCTGAGACCCAGTACTTC
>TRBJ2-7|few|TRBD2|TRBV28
CASTGASGFTYEQYF
TGTGCCAGCACCGGGGCTAGCGGTTTCACCTACGAGCAGTACTTC
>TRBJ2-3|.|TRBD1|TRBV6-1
CASSDSTTGPSWTDTQYF
TGTGCCAGCAGTGATTCCACGACAGGGCCCTCCTGGACAGATACGCAGTATTTT
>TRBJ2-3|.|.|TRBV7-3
CASGGETDTQYF
TGTGCCAGCGGCGGGGAAACAGATACGCAGTATTTT
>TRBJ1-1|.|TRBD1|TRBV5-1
CASSDGQVGSWSEAFF
TGCGCCAGCAGCGACGGACAGGTGGGGTCATGGAGTGAAGCTTTCTTT
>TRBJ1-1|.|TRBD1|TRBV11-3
CASSLHRQGVNTEAFF
TGTGCCAGCAGCTTACATCGACAGGGAGTGAACACTGAAGCTTTCTTT
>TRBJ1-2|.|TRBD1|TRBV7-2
CASSQDRAGGGYTF
TGTGCCAGCAGCCAGGACAGGGCCGGTGGAGGCTACACCTTC
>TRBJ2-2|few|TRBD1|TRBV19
CASSTYDRGPGELFF
TGTGCCAGTAGCACCTATGACAGGGGGCCCGGGGAGCTGTTTTTT
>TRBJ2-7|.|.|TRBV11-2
CASSRWGYEQYF
TGTGCCAGCAGCCGGTGGGGTTACGAGCAGTACTTC
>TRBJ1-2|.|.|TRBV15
CATSRDNYGYTF
TGTGCCACCAGCAGAGATAACTATGGCTACACCTTC
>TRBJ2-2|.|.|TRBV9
CASSVGRDLRTGELFF
TGTGCCAGCAGCGTAGGGCGAGACCTAAGGACCGGGGAGCTGTTTTTT
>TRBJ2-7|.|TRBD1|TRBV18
CASSPDRGDF
TGTGCCAGCTCACCAGACAGGGGAGACTTC
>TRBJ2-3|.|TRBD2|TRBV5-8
CASSPGLAGADTQYF
TGTGCCAGCAGCCCGGGACTAGCCGGTGCAGATACGCAGTATTTT
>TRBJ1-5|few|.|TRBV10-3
CAISGQDNQPQHF
TGTGCCATCAGTGGGCAGGACAATCAGCCCCAGCATTTT
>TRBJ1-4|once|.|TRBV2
CASIPGGRNEKLFF
TGTGCCAGCATCCCGGGGGGTAGGAATGAAAAACTGTTTTTT
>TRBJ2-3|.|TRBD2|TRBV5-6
CASSQGLAGSTDTQYF
TGTGCCAGCAGCCAGGGACTAGCGGGGAGCACAGATACGCAGTATTTT
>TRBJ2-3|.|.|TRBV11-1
CASSLRSASSTDTQYF
TGTGCCAGCAGCTTGCGGTCGGCATCTAGCACAGATACGCAGTATTTT
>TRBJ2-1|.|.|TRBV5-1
CASSLEEGREQFF
TGCGCCAGCAGCTTGGAGGAGGGTAGGGAGCAGTTCTTC
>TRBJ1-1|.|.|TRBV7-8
CASSLGGLGNTEAFF
TGTGCCAGCAGCTTAGGCGGGCTCGGGAACACTGAAGCTTTCTTT
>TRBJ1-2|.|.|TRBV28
CASNPTRGNIGYTF
TGTGCCAGCAACCCCACCAGGGGCAATATTGGCTACACCTTC
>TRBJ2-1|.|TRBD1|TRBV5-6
CASSFRQGRAYNEQFF
TGTGCCAGCAGCTTTCGACAGGGTCGGGCCTACAATGAGCAGTTCTTC
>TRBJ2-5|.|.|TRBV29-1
CSVLTSPQETQYF
TGCAGCGTCTTGACTAGTCCTCAAGAGACCCAGTACTTC
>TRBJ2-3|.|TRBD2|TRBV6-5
CASSRAGGHTDTQYF
TGTGCCAGCAGCCGAGCGGGAGGGCACACAGATACGCAGTATTTT